This entry lists 21 T cell receptor beta chains sequenced from one sample in a study of OX40 agonist ivuxolimab in advanced cancers. Data came from immunoSEQ multiplex PCR; TCRdb stores just in-frame clones and leaves some out. The table includes some 25,000 clones, around 90% detected once. This specimen consisted of CD4+ or CD8+ T cells sorted from blood, obtained in a trial of the OX40 agonist ivuxolimab. Source of these receptors: an adult with an advanced solid tumor such as melanoma, head and neck, liver or kidney cancer.

Comment on this clone: The same CDR3 arises from other DNA sequences in this sample as well. This chain connects TRBV11-2 to TRBJ2-7, with D possibly TRBD1 on 6 matching bases. Trimming cost V 5 bases and J 3 bases, with 14 bases left between them. The CDR3 has 14 amino acids. Germline CDR1 and CDR2: SGHAT and FQNNGV. As DNA, the CDR3 is TGTGCCAGCAGCCCCCCCGGACAGAGCTACGAGCAGTACTTC. Its translation is CASSPPGQSYEQYF. The whole variable domain, remainder taken from reference TRBV11-2 and TRBJ2-7, is EAGVAQSPRYKIIEKRQSVAFWCNPISGHATLYWYQQILGQGPKLLIQFQNNGVVDDSQLPKDRFSAERLKGVDSTLKIQPAKLEDSAVYLCASSPPGQSYEQYFGPGTRLTVT.

The chain couples TRBV6-5 to TRBJ1-4, with a weak D call TRBD1 (6 bases). CDR1 MNHEY and CDR2 SVGAGI come from the germline V gene. The V end was cut by 2 bases, the J end by 8 bases, with 9 bases between. The CDR3 covers 13 residues. The CDR3 protein is CASSYRGSEKLFF. The CDR3 DNA is TGTGCCAGCAGTTACAGGGGGTCCGAAAAACTGTTTTTT.

This chain links TRBV11-2 with TRBJ2-6; a possible D gene is TRBD2 (5 bases). Germline CDR1 SGHAT, CDR2 FQNNGV. The CDR3 contains 15 residues. Trimming left V 4 bases short and J 3 bases short, with 10 bases between. The CDR3 protein is CASSSTRFGANVLTF. CDR3 DNA sequence: TGTGCCAGCAGCTCCACTAGATTTGGGGCCAACGTCCTGACTTTC.

The chain uses TRBV19 and TRBJ2-2, with D possibly matching TRBD1 (5 bases). The V and J ends lost 7 bases and 5 bases respectively, with 14 bases between them. CDR1 and CDR2 from the germline V gene are LNHDA and SQIVND (reference sequence). The CDR3 is 14 amino acids. The CDR3 spells CASKGQGRTGELFF. The CDR3 DNA sequence: TGTGCCAGTAAGGGCCAGGGAAGAACCGGGGAGCTGTTTTTT.

V usage is TRBV6-1 and J usage is TRBJ1-5; D is unresolved. The CDR3 extends over 14 amino acids. Germline V gene data show CDR1 as MNHNS and CDR2 as SASEGT. Trimming left V 6 bases short and J 6 bases short, with 15 bases between. The CDR3 reads CASRSNHGGQPQHF. In nucleotides, the CDR3 is TGTGCCAGCAGGAGCAATCATGGAGGTCAGCCCCAGCATTTT.

The chain joins TRBV5-1 to TRBJ2-2, with D possibly being TRBD2 (6 bases). Germline assignment: CDR1 SGHRS and CDR2 YFSETQ. The V end was cut by 0 bases, the J end by 6 bases, with 21 bases between. This CDR3 contains 18 residues. CDR3 in amino acids: CASSLVSPTSRIPGELFF. The CDR3 bases are TGCGCCAGCAGCTTGGTGAGCCCTACTAGCCGCATACCCGGGGAGCTGTTTTTT.

This chain links TRBV21-1 with TRBJ1-2; the table's D call TRBD1 went unverified against the DNA. TRBV21-1 is termed a pseudogene. The CDR3 is made up of 15 amino acids. CDR3: CASSCLTARADGYTF. CDR3 sequence (DNA): TGTGCCAGCAGCTGTCTGACAGCAAGGGCGGATGGCTACACCTTC.

The V and J genes are TRBV6-1 and TRBJ2-2; unclear D gene. The CDR3 extends over 16 amino acids. In germline, CDR1 is MNHNS, CDR2 SASEGT. The V end was cut by 0 bases, the J end by 6 bases, with 14 bases between. CDR3 sequence reads: CASSEAIGIEAGELFF. DNA of the CDR3: TGTGCCAGCAGTGAAGCGATAGGGATTGAGGCCGGGGAGCTGTTTTTT.

The J gene is TRBJ2-7, the V gene TRBV7-9, with 7 bases matching TRBD1. V shed 3 bases, J shed 3 bases, and the junction held 2 bases outside the gene matches. Germline V gives CDR1 SEHNR, CDR2 FQNEAQ (reference sequence). This CDR3 has 13 amino acids. CDR3 coding DNA: TGTGCCAGCAGCTTGGGACAGCTCTACGAGCAGTACTTC. Translating it yields CASSLGQLYEQYF.

This chain connects TRBV6-1 to TRBJ1-5; D unclear. CDR1 is MNHNS, CDR2 SASEGT, per germline. This CDR3 is built from 15 residues. Trimming took 7 bases from V and 0 from J, leaving 13 bases between them. The CDR3: CASIPDVYSNQPQHF. As DNA, the CDR3 is TGTGCCAGCATTCCGGACGTTTATAGCAATCAGCCCCAGCATTTT.

The rearrangement joins TRBV7-9 to TRBJ1-1; D possibly corresponds to TRBD1 (5 bases). Germline assignment: CDR1 SEHNR and CDR2 FQNEAQ (reference sequence). Trimming took 3 bases from V and 5 from J, leaving 7 bases between them. This CDR3 spans 12 amino acids. In DNA, the CDR3 is TGTGCCAGCAGCTTGTGGGGGACTGAAGCTTTCTTT. Amino acids: CASSLWGTEAFF.

This chain uses TRBV11-2 with TRBJ2-5, with 10 bases matching TRBD1. Germline V CDR1 and CDR2: SGHAT, FQNNGV. V lost 4 bases and J lost 12; bases outside the gene matches: 5. This CDR3 spans 12 amino acids. DNA for the CDR3: TGTGCCAGCAGCTGGACAGGACAGGGGGAGTACTTC. Translating gives CASSWTGQGEYF.

CDR3 sequence (DNA): TGTGCCAGCGCAGACCCAGGGAACTATGGCTACACCTTC. Protein: CASADPGNYGYTF. The genes are TRBV2 and TRBJ1-2; weak D call: TRBD1 (5 bases). V lost 8 bases to trimming and J lost 2 bases, with 12 bases between them. The V gene's germline CDR1 is SNHLY and CDR2 FYNNEI. The CDR3 length is 13 residues.

The V and J genes are TRBV9 and TRBJ1-1; D uncertain. Between the trimmed V and J ends, which lost 0 bases and 9 bases, there was a span of 9 bases. From germline, CDR1 is SGDLS and CDR2 YYNGEE. The CDR3 length is 12 residues. The CDR3 nucleotides read TGTGCCAGCAGCGTAGCGGGAGGGAAAGCTTTCTTT. This translates into CASSVAGGKAFF. The full variable domain, its missing parts supplied by reference TRBV9 and TRBJ1-1, is DSGVTQTPKHLITATGQRVTLRCSPRSGDLSVYWYQQSLDQGLQFLIQYYNGEERAKGNILERFSAQQFPDLHSELNLSSLELGDSALYFCASSVAGGKAFFGQGTRLTVV.

V usage is TRBV18 and J usage is TRBJ2-7; 15 nucleotides align to TRBD2. This CDR3 region has 16 residues. Germline V gives CDR1 KGHSH, CDR2 LQKENI. The V gene end was trimmed by 0 bases and the J gene end by 5 bases; junction bases not matched to a gene: 2. This chain's CDR3 is CASSPPGTSGRNEQYF. CDR3 nucleotides: TGTGCCAGCTCACCACCGGGGACTAGCGGGAGGAACGAGCAGTACTTC. The complete variable domain, with remaining parts taken from reference TRBV18 and TRBJ2-7, reads NAGVMQNPRHLVRRRGQEARLRCSPMKGHSHVYWYRQLPEEGLKFMVYLQKENIIDESGMPKERFSAEFPKEGPSILRIQQVVRGDSAAYFCASSPPGTSGRNEQYFGPGTRLTVT.

The rearrangement uses TRBV7-2 and TRBJ1-2, with D unresolved. In germline, CDR1 is SGHTA, CDR2 FQGNSA. The CDR3 contains 13 residues. V was trimmed by 5 bases and J by 8 bases, leaving 15 bases between them. DNA for the CDR3: TGTGCCAGCAGCGTTAGGGCTTCTCGGGGCTACACCTTC. As protein: CASSVRASRGYTF.

The V and J genes are TRBV7-8 and TRBJ1-6, with TRBD1 matching over 7 bases. There are 15 residues in the CDR3. From germline, CDR1 is SGHVS and CDR2 FQNEAQ. V dropped 5 bases and J dropped 8; count of bases not matched to a gene: 9. CDR3 in amino acids: CASSTRDSFDSPLHF. The CDR3 region has the DNA TGTGCCAGCAGCACAAGGGACAGTTTTGATTCACCCCTCCACTTT.

The chain employs TRBV9 and TRBJ2-7; 9 bases are shared with TRBD2. The CDR3 sequence is 21 residues long. Germline-derived CDR1 and CDR2 are SGDLS and YYNGEE. After removal of 4 bases from V and 0 bases from J, the junction contained 23 bases not matched to a gene. The DNA of the CDR3 is TGTGCCAGCAGCCCGCGGGGGGGGAGGACTTACCCCTCTAAGAGCTCCTACGAGCAGTACTTC. It is translated as CASSPRGGRTYPSKSSYEQYF.

This rearrangement joins TRBV18 to TRBJ1-2; 7 positions match TRBD1. The CDR3 is made up of 14 amino acids. The V and J ends lost 1 base and 2 bases, in that order; junction bases with no gene match: 1. Per germline, CDR1 KGHSH and CDR2 LQKENI. Here the CDR3 DNA reads TGTGCCAGCTCACCACAGACAGGGAACTATGGCTACACCTTC. Protein: CASSPQTGNYGYTF.

This clone was recorded only once. This chain connects TRBV4-1 to TRBJ2-5, with D possibly TRBD2 on 6 matching bases. The ends were cut back, 1 base at V and 3 bases at J, with 15 bases in the middle. The CDR3 extends over 16 amino acids. Germline loops: CDR1 MGHRA, CDR2 YSYEKL. Here the CDR3 DNA reads TGCGCCAGCAGCCAAGCCTCGGGGGTACCCAAAGAGACCCAGTACTTC. Protein sequence: CASSQASGVPKETQYF.

This chain connects TRBV6-5 to TRBJ2-7; 10 bases line up with TRBD1. The V segment lost 6 bases and the J segment 2 bases; nucleotides outside the gene matches: 4. The CDR3 extends over 14 amino acids. Germline CDR1 and CDR2: MNHEY and SVGAGI. The CDR3 loop is CASRPGTGAYEQYF. The DNA for the CDR3 is TGTGCCAGCAGACCCGGGACAGGGGCCTACGAGCAGTACTTC.